The source of this T cell receptor beta chain is a study of blood T cell repertoires in COVID-19. In the study overall: COVID-19 samples, acute and convalescent, were from the United States, Italy and Spain. From T cells, B-cell-depleted T cells, or PBMCs came the material, which was cDNA or gDNA.

Per the original data handling: Nucleated cell number was recorded as an estimate derived from reference gene primer amplification. The protocol was immunoSEQ multiplex PCR, while the TCRdb copy is restricted to in-frame clones and leaves out a portion. V, J and clone size reflect that table, while D and trimming were determined from the DNA. The sample consists of a few hundred thousand clones, roughly 80% of them appearing once. The CDR3 extends over 15 amino acids. Trimming left V 0 bases short and J 0 bases short, with 8 bases between. Germline V gene sequence: CDR1 SGDLS, CDR2 YYNGEE. The gene calls are TRBV9 and TRBJ2-3, with D unclear. The sequenced sample was peripheral blood. This clonotype was sampled from a man aged 55 to 70 with acute or convalescent COVID-19. CDR3 nucleotide sequence: TGTGCCAGCAGCGTAGCCCCCTCTAGCACAGATACGCAGTATTTT. Protein: CASSVAPSSTDTQYF. The full variable domain, in which reference TRBV9 and TRBJ2-3 provide the parts outside the CDR3, is DSGVTQTPKHLITATGQRVTLRCSPRSGDLSVYWYQQSLDQGLQFLIQYYNGEERAKGNILERFSAQQFPDLHSELNLSSLELGDSALYFCASSVAPSSTDTQYFGPGTRLTVL.